This is a list of T cell receptor beta chains from one sample in a study of blood T cell repertoires in COVID-19. Sequencing used immunoSEQ multiplex PCR; TCRdb keeps in-frame clones, though not all of them. The table shows hundreds of thousands of clones, with more than 75% occurring only once. Material for sequencing was peripheral blood. Receptors originate from a woman in her 30s who had recovered from COVID-19. CDR3s include the opening cysteine and the closing phenylalanine or tryptophan. D genes are given only for firm matches. Rows give clone size only sometimes, using once, few, many, or a class for an expanded clone.

- | - | TRBJ1-2 | TRBV19 | CASKDLLGGHGYTF | TGTGCCAGTAAGGACCTACTGGGGGGACATGGCTACACCTTC
- | TRBD1 | TRBJ2-7 | TRBV5-1 | CASSRTWDRTRYEQYF | TGCGCCAGCAGCCGGACGTGGGACAGGACCCGCTACGAGCAGTACTTC
- | - | TRBJ2-7 | TRBV27 | CASSLSGLLSYEQYF | TGTGCCAGCAGTTTAAGCGGCTTACTCTCCTACGAGCAGTACTTC
- | TRBD1 | TRBJ1-5 | TRBV7-8 | CASRDQGVSNQPQHF | TGTGCCAGCAGGGATCAGGGGGTCAGCAATCAGCCCCAGCATTTT
- | - | TRBJ2-2 | TRBV19 | CASSITRQTPGELFF | TGTGCCAGTAGTATAACCCGACAGACTCCTGGGGAGCTGTTTTTT
once | - | TRBJ2-1 | TRBV5-4 | CASSQPAGYNEQFF | TGTGCCAGCAGCCAGCCTGCAGGTTACAATGAGCAGTTCTTC
- | - | TRBJ2-7 | TRBV6-5 | CASSKNREYEQYF | TGTGCCAGCAGTAAAAACAGGGAGTACGAGCAGTACTTC
- | - | TRBJ1-6 | TRBV7-3 | CASSLVGGYNSPLHF | TGTGCCAGCAGCTTAGTTGGAGGGTATAATTCACCCCTCCACTTT
once | - | TRBJ1-6 | TRBV24-1 | CATPRAPQLSHNSPLHF | TGTGCCACCCCTCGAGCCCCACAGCTCAGCCATAATTCACCCCTCCACTTT
- | - | TRBJ1-5 | TRBV20-1 | CSASIGLGSNQPQHF | TGCAGTGCTAGTATCGGGTTAGGAAGCAATCAGCCCCAGCATTTT
- | TRBD1 | TRBJ1-4 | TRBV7-8 | CATGTGRVEKLFF | TGTGCCACCGGGACAGGGAGGGTTGAAAAACTGTTTTTT
- | TRBD1 | TRBJ2-1 | TRBV19 | CASAVGTGLHNEQFF | TGTGCCAGTGCGGTGGGGACAGGCTTACACAATGAGCAGTTCTTC
- | - | TRBJ1-1 | TRBV4-1 | CASSQEAAPRMNTEAFF | TGCGCCAGCAGCCAAGAGGCGGCCCCCCGAATGAACACTGAAGCTTTCTTT
- | - | TRBJ2-1 | TRBV6-2/TRBV6-3 | CASSRSVHEQFF | TGTGCCAGCAGTCGATCAGTCCATGAGCAGTTCTTC
few | - | TRBJ1-1 | TRBV5-6 | CASSFYRRAHTEAFF | TGTGCCAGCAGCTTTTATCGCAGGGCCCACACTGAAGCTTTCTTT
- | - | TRBJ1-1 | TRBV13 | CASSPQQAARNTEAFF | TGTGCCAGCAGCCCCCAACAGGCCGCCAGGAACACTGAAGCTTTCTTT
- | - | TRBJ1-4 | TRBV28 | CASNRRATGSGEKLFF | TGTGCCAGCAACCGCAGGGCAACAGGGTCGGGAGAAAAACTGTTTTTT
- | - | TRBJ2-3 | TRBV11-2 | CASSLDLSRPTDTQYF | TGTGCCAGCAGCTTAGATTTGTCTAGACCCACAGATACGCAGTATTTT
few | - | TRBJ1-1 | TRBV10-1 | CASSESYGINTEAFF | TGCGCCAGCAGTGAGTCGTACGGGATTAACACTGAAGCTTTCTTT
- | - | TRBJ2-1 | TRBV11-3 | CASSLEPSRITEQFF | TGTGCCAGCAGCTTAGAGCCGTCTAGGATCACTGAGCAGTTCTTC
- | - | TRBJ1-4 | TRBV6-5 | CASSYSFTANEKLFF | TGTGCCAGCAGTTACTCGTTTACGGCTAATGAAAAACTGTTTTTT
- | TRBD2 | TRBJ2-5 | TRBV6-2/TRBV6-3 | CASSDTMSGGSRDWQETQYF | TGTGCCAGCAGTGATACTATGAGTGGCGGGAGTCGAGATTGGCAAGAGACCCAGTACTTC
- | TRBD2 | TRBJ2-5 | TRBV5-1 | CASSLSSSGGETQYF | TGCGCCAGCAGCTTGAGTTCTAGCGGGGGAGAGACCCAGTACTTC
once | TRBD2 | TRBJ2-1 | TRBV27 | CASKASGSPSYNEQFF | TGTGCCAGCAAGGCTAGCGGGAGCCCGTCCTACAATGAGCAGTTCTTC
- | TRBD1 | TRBJ1-6 | TRBV10-3 | CAISEGQGGNSPLHF | TGTGCCATCAGTGAGGGACAGGGAGGAAATTCACCCCTCCACTTT
- | TRBD1 | TRBJ1-2 | TRBV19 | CASEGAEGYTF | TGTGCCAGTGAGGGGGCCGAGGGCTACACCTTC
- | - | TRBJ2-5 | TRBV18 | CASSVIRQGETQYF | TGTGCCAGCTCCGTAATACGACAAGGAGAGACCCAGTACTTC
- | - | TRBJ2-2 | TRBV29-1 | CSVAQGPEELFF | TGCAGCGTTGCGCAGGGCCCTGAGGAGCTGTTTTTT